The rows below give T cell receptor beta chains drawn from one sample of a study of vaccination and CD4 T cells after COVID-19. Their target antigens are unknown. TCRdb redid the calling of the PCR reads with MiXCR, one entry per CDR3 protein. The table lists around 15,000 distinct CDR3 sequences, 70% to 80% of them singletons. Sequenced material: CD4+ T cells from blood, cultured in vitro. Receptors were obtained from a human donor who had recovered from COVID-19. Both conserved end residues are part of each CDR3. Each record gives: V gene, clone size, CDR3 protein. Clone size is stated in some rows and not others, as once, few, many or a class when expanded.

>TRBV28|.
CASSTRQGAYTGELFF
>TRBV6-2/TRBV6-3|.
CASKPAGETQYF
>TRBV7-9|.
CASSYQQGGTEAFF
>TRBV27|.
CASSWVSATKETQYF
>TRBV4-3|.
CASSQGFGDRGRSNQPQHF
>TRBV21-1|.
CASSIKNRGHYGYTF
>TRBV7-2|.
CASSLVLAEITGELFF
>TRBV20-1|.
CSAATSGRRQFF
>TRBV10-1|.
CASSALRTDTQYF
>TRBV7-9|few
CASSPLDRGRMNTEAFF
>TRBV24-1|.
CATSDSGAGGSTDTQYF
>TRBV12-3/TRBV12-4|few
CASSSPTGSGLEQYF
>TRBV11-2|.
CASSPPNYGYTF
>TRBV15|.
CATSRLSPAPTETQYF
>TRBV7-2|.
CASSPPLNQETQYF
>TRBV28|.
CASSGPPVNYGYTF
>TRBV20-1|once
CSAMRTGRYSNQPQHF
>TRBV18|.
CASSFPGRSSYNEQFF
>TRBV7-2|.
CASTWGGTGDGTQYF
>TRBV29-1|.
CSVAETGLAQYF
>TRBV7-2|few
CASSLAGPVDQPQHF
>TRBV2|.
CASSELNRDYGYTF
>TRBV7-9|once
CASSLLAGVTEAFF
>TRBV7-2|.
CASSLSRGAGNTEAFF
>TRBV6-1|.
CASRSTGATGNTIYF
>TRBV6-1|.
CASSRGLSGNTIYF
>TRBV20-1|few
CSARIGASDTQYF
>TRBV20-1|large
CSASNPLGGYTF
>TRBV12-3/TRBV12-4|.
CASRPFWGGQSNQPQHF
>TRBV5-3|.
CARSFMPTAPGYTF
>TRBV15|.
CATSRDRTSGRETQYF
>TRBV7-3|.
CASSLLLAGADTQYF
>TRBV6-2/TRBV6-3|.
CASTWTGTSGYTF
>TRBV6-1|.
CASRTSGSFNEQFF
>TRBV5-1|.
CASSQDRDPGGAFF
>TRBV9|once
CASSRTSGTYEQYF
>TRBV6-5|few
CASSYLASGRGNEQFF
>TRBV27|.
CASSLSGTRANEQFF
>TRBV29-1|.
CSASGTLQETQYF
>TRBV28|.
CASSPPNRVEGEAFF
>TRBV21-1|once
CASSKGGGTSSYEQYF
>TRBV11-3|.
CASSQTGPQETQYF
>TRBV28|.
CASSHTAGNQPQHF
>TRBV15|once
CATSRVLGVGNQPQHF
>TRBV24-1|.
CATSRTGAYEQYF
>TRBV20-1|.
CSAPGGLAGVSDTQYF
>TRBV27|few
CASSFSTPRGRDSNQPQHF
>TRBV15|.
CATSSYRSPLHF
>TRBV11-2|.
CASKHGTNTEAFF
>TRBV28|.
CASSLPDRTEQYF
>TRBV20-1|.
CSASRHRDSPLHF
>TRBV20-1|once
CSAPRGGRQPGAQHF
>TRBV19|.
CASSDLPGVSYGYTF